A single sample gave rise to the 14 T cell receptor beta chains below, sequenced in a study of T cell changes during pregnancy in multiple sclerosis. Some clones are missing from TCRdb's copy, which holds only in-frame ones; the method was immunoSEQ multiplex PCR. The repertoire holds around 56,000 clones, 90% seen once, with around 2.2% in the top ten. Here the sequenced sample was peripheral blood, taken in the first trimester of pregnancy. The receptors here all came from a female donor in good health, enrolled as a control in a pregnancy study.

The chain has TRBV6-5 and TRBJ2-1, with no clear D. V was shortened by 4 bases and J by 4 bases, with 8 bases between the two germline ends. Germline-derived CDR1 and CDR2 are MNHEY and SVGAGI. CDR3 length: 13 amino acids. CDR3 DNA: TGTGCCAGCAGTTGGGTCAGGTACAATGAGCAGTTCTTC. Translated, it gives CASSWVRYNEQFF.

The CDR3 reads CASSAGRGGLNRELFF. The DNA of the CDR3 is TGTGCCAGCAGCGCCGGAAGGGGGGGGTTGAACCGGGAGCTGTTTTTT. The V call is TRBV11-2, the J call TRBJ2-2; weak D call: TRBD2 (7 bases). V lost 5 bases and J lost 9, with 22 bases in between. Germline loops: CDR1 SGHAT, CDR2 FQNNGV. This CDR3 has 16 residues.

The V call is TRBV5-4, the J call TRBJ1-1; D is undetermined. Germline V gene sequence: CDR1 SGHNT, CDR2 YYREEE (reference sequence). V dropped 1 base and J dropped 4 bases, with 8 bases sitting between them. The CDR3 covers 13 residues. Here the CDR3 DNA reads TGTGCCAGCAGCTTGCCGGGTGGCACTGAAGCTTTCTTT. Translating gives CASSLPGGTEAFF.

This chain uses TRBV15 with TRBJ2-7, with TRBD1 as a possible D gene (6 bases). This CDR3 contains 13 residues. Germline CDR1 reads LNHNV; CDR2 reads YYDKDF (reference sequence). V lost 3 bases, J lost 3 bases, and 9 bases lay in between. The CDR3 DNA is TGTGCCACCAGCAGCGGACAGCACTACGAGCAGTACTTC. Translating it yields CATSSGQHYEQYF.

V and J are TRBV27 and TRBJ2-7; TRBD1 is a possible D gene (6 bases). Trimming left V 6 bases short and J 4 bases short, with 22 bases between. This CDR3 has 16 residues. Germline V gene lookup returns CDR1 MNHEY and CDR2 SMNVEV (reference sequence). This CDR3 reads CASRPLKRTALYEQYF. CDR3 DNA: TGTGCCAGCAGACCCCTGAAACGGACAGCCTTATACGAGCAGTACTTC.

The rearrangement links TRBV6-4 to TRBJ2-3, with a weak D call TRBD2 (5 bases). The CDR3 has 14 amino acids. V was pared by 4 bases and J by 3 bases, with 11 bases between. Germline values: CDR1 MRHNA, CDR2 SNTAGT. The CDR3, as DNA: TGTGCCAGCAGTGTAACCGGAGGAACAGATACGCAGTATTTT. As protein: CASSVTGGTDTQYF.

CDR3 residues: CASSERTGSGELFF. The CDR3 DNA sequence: TGTGCCAGCAGTGAAAGAACAGGGAGCGGGGAGCTGTTTTTT. The rearrangement links TRBV2 to TRBJ2-2; a weak D match, TRBD1 (6 bases). Trimming left V 2 bases short and J 7 bases short, with 11 bases between. Germline CDR1 is SNHLY and CDR2 is FYNNEI. CDR3 length: 14 residues.

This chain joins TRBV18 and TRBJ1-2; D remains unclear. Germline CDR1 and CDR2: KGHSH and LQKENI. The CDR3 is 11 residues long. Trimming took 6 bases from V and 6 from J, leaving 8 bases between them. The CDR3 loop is CASSSGDGYTF. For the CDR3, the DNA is TGTGCCAGCTCGAGCGGGGATGGCTACACCTTC.

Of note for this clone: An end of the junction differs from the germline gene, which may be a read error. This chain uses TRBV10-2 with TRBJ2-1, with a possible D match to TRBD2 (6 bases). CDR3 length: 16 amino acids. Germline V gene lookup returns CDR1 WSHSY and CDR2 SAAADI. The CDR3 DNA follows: TGCGCCAGCAGTGAGGGGAGGCTAGCCTCCCACAATGAGCAGTTCTTC. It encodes CASSEGRLASHNEQFF.

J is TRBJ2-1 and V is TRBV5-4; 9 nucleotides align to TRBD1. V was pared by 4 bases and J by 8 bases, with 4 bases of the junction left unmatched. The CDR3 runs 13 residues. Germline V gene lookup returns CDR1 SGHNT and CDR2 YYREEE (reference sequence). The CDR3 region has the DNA TGTGCCAGCAGCCCGGGACAGGGCGATGAGCAGTTCTTC. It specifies CASSPGQGDEQFF. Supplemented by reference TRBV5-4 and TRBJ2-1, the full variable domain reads ETGVTQSPTHLIKTRGQQVTLRCSSQSGHNTVSWYQQALGQGPQFIFQYYREEENGRGNFPPRFSGLQFPNYSSELNVNALELDDSALYLCASSPGQGDEQFFGPGTRLTVL.

This chain's CDR3 is CASSLRTGGTDTQYF. CDR3 nucleotides: TGTGCCAGCAGTTTACGGACAGGGGGAACAGATACGCAGTATTTT. The chain combines TRBV27 with TRBJ2-3, with TRBD1 matching over 10 bases. V was pared by 2 bases and J by 3 bases, with 2 bases of the junction left unmatched. Germline values: CDR1 MNHEY, CDR2 SMNVEV (reference sequence). CDR3 length equals 15 residues.

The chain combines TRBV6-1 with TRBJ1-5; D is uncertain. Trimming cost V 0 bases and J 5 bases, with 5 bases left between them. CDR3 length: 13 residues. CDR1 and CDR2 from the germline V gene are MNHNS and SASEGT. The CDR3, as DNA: TGTGCCAGCAGTGAAGCCTTTGATCAGCCCCAGCATTTT. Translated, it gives CASSEAFDQPQHF.

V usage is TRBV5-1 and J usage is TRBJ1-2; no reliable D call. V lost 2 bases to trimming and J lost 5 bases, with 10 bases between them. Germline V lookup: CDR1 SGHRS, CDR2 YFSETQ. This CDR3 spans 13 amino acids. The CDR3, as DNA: TGCGCCAGCAGCTTTCGAGATTCTTATGGCTACACCTTC. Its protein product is CASSFRDSYGYTF. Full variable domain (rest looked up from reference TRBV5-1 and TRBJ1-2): KAGVTQTPRYLIKTRGQQVTLSCSPISGHRSVSWYQQTPGQGLQFLFEYFSETQRNKGNFPGRFSGRQFSNSRSEMNVSTLELGDSALYLCASSFRDSYGYTFGSGTRLTVV.

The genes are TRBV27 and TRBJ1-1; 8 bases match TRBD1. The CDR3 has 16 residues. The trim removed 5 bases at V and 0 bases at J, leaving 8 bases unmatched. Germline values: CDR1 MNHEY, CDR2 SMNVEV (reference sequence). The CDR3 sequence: CASSPRTGRMNTEAFF. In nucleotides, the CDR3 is TGTGCCAGCAGTCCCCGGACAGGGAGAATGAACACTGAAGCTTTCTTT.